This T cell receptor beta chain appears in the sequencing data of a study of T cells in Graves' hyperthyroidism and ophthalmopathy. Study in general: Any treatment followed the collection of peripheral blood at initial diagnosis.

This clonotype was recorded at least ten times. Regions amplified from RNA transcripts were the TCR beta CDR3 regions. First-round RT-PCR with HTBI primers amplified the TCR CDR3 region. TCRdb used MiXCR to reprocess the multiplex PCR reads, holding one entry per CDR3 protein. The table lists some 550,000 distinct CDR3 sequences, less than 25% of them singletons. Sequencing was done on a sample of blood. This sequence originates from a man between 18 and 29 years old with Graves' hyperthyroidism.

Written as DNA, the CDR3 is TGTGCCAGCAGGGGGACAGGGGAGAACACCGGGGAGCTGTTTTTT. Protein sequence: CASRGTGENTGELFF. This chain joins TRBV12-3 or TRBV12-4 and TRBJ2-2; 10 nucleotides agree with TRBD1. The CDR3 loop spans 15 amino acids. The V and J ends lost 6 bases and 1 base, in that order; junction bases with no gene match: 2.